Below are 5 T cell receptor beta chains sequenced from a single sample in a study of cytomegalovirus exposure and HLA in healthy donors. PCR primers comprised 60 Vbeta and 13 Jbeta primers. Clones were sequenced by immunoSEQ multiplex PCR, and TCRdb holds only the in-frame ones, with some missing. The table shows some 150,000 clones, with roughly 82% occurring only once. The sequencing input was PBMCs. These receptors originate from a middle-aged man in good health and CMV-seropositive.

The rearrangement links TRBV10-3 to TRBJ1-6; 9 bases are a match to TRBD1. Germline V CDR1 and CDR2: ENHRY, SYGVKD. The CDR3 extends over 15 amino acids. V was pared by 9 bases and J by 8 bases, with 11 bases of the junction left unmatched. As DNA, the CDR3 is TGTGCCATTTCGACAGGGGGAAATGGTGATTCACCCCTCCACTTT. Protein product: CAISTGGNGDSPLHF.

The chain joins TRBV7-9 to TRBJ2-7, with D possibly TRBD2 on 5 matching bases. Trimming took off 5 bases at V and 2 bases at J, with 16 bases between the two ends. The CDR3 spans 15 residues. From germline, CDR1 is SEHNR and CDR2 FQNEAQ (reference sequence). CDR3 region: CASSLSSGETYEQYF. CDR3 nucleotide sequence: TGTGCCAGCAGCCTATCCTCCGGGGAAACCTACGAGCAGTACTTC.

This chain joins TRBV7-2 and TRBJ2-7; 7 nucleotides match TRBD2. The ends lost 6 bases at V and 3 bases at J; junction bases unmatched: 8. The CDR3 extends over 14 amino acids. Germline V CDR1 and CDR2: SGHTA, FQGNSA. The CDR3 DNA is TGTGCCAGCAGTCGAACGCGGGGGAGCTACGAGCAGTACTTC. Translated, it gives CASSRTRGSYEQYF.

In this sample, this clone turned up once. The same CDR3 arises from other DNA sequences in this sample as well. This chain uses TRBV5-1 with TRBJ2-1, with 7 nucleotides matching TRBD2. CDR1 and CDR2 from the germline V gene are SGHRS and YFSETQ. The CDR3 loop spans 15 amino acids. The ends lost 3 bases at V and 4 bases at J; junction bases unmatched: 7. The DNA of the CDR3 is TGCGCCAGCAGCTATACGGGAGGAGGTTACAATGAGCAGTTCTTC. It specifies CASSYTGGGYNEQFF.

The chain uses TRBV14 and TRBJ2-3, with D possibly TRBD2 on 6 matching bases. Looked up from germline, CDR1 is SGHDN and CDR2 is FVKESK. V was shortened by 1 base and J by 9 bases, with 8 bases between the two germline ends. This CDR3 spans 12 amino acids. The CDR3 DNA sequence: TGTGCCAGCAGCCAAGGGGGACTGACGCAGTATTTT. It specifies CASSQGGLTQYF.